This T cell receptor (beta chain) was profiled in a study of CD4+ T cells in melanoma. Broader study findings: Reportedly, melanoma neoantigen-specific CD4+ T cells showed varied differentiation states.

Worth noting for this clone: Its antigen remains unknown.

Profiled with immunoSEQ multiplex PCR; TCRdb holds only in-frame clones, not every one. The sample has about 5,700 clones; around 68% are singletons. The receptor was derived from a human donor with melanoma. Input material: cells from a culture (not recorded whether cultured in vitro).

The CDR3 region has the DNA TGTGCCAGCAGCCTCTGGGGTCTAGGGGGGAACACTGAAGCTTTCTTT. Protein product: CASSLWGLGGNTEAFF. The gene calls are TRBV3-1 (or the pseudogene TRBV3-2) and TRBJ1-1; tentatively, D is TRBD1 (6 bases). This CDR3 comprises 16 residues. With 4 bases removed from V and 1 base from J, the gap between germline ends came to 16 bases. Germline lookup yields CDR1 LGHDT and CDR2 YNNKEL (reference sequence).